This T cell receptor (beta chain) was observed in a study of T cell responses to AZD1222 COVID-19 vaccine. Germline-derived CDR1 and CDR2 are SGHTA and FQGNSA. This CDR3 contains 15 residues. V dropped 2 bases and J dropped 0 bases, with 8 bases sitting between them. Only in-frame clones appear in the TCRdb table, and some are missing; sequencing was by immunoSEQ multiplex PCR. This sample yields roughly 120,000 clones, of which 85% to 90% are seen a single time; about 16% belongs to the top ten. The material was peripheral blood, obtained 28 days after the second AZD1222 dose. The TCR was taken from an adult who received the AZD1222 COVID-19 vaccine. The rearrangement uses TRBV7-2 and TRBJ1-5; D unclear. The CDR3 sequence is CASSLIGNSNQPQHF. The CDR3 DNA sequence: TGTGCCAGCAGCTTAATAGGGAATAGCAATCAGCCCCAGCATTTT.